Only one count was recorded for the clone carrying this T cell receptor (beta chain). The CDR3 runs 14 residues. From germline, CDR1 is MDHEN and CDR2 SYDVKM. The V segment lost 4 bases and the J segment 4 bases; nucleotides outside the gene matches: 3. The entry originates in a study of control samples from healthy donors and cancer patients. This table comes from immunoSEQ multiplex PCR, and its TCRdb copy is limited to in-frame clones, with some not included. Counted here are about 130,000 clones, approximately 84% occurring once; the ten biggest clones make up about 1.8%. Material: blood. The clonotype was recovered from a man between 18 and 35 years old in good health. This chain connects TRBV28 to TRBJ2-1, with 8 bases aligning to TRBD2. The CDR3, as DNA: TGTGCCAGCAGTTCCGGACTAGCTTACAATGAGCAGTTCTTC. This translates into CASSSGLAYNEQFF.